This T cell receptor beta chain was found in a study of response to subunit inactivated influenza vaccine. Findings of the study overall: There was a suggestion from the authors that each seasonal influenza vaccination recruits few new T cells.

As for this clonotype: As yet, its antigen is unknown.

The J segment lost 7 bases and the V segment lost 6 bases, leaving 23 bases of the junction unmatched. The CDR3 sequence is 19 residues long. Looked up from germline, CDR1 is SNHLY and CDR2 is FYNNEI. TCRdb independently ran MiXCR on the RT-PCR reads; one entry per CDR3 protein. The repertoire holds around 750,000 distinct CDR3 sequences, with 21% as singletons. The material was PBMCs from blood, obtained 4 to 6 days after vaccination. This receptor was obtained from a man in his fifties who received an inactivated influenza vaccine. The chain uses TRBV2 and TRBJ1-5, with 8 bases matching TRBD1. The CDR3 sequence: CASSQLGPRRTGSGQPQHF. The CDR3 region has the DNA TGTGCCAGCAGCCAATTAGGACCGAGGCGGACAGGGTCTGGACAGCCCCAGCATTTT.